What follows are 16 T cell receptor beta chains derived from one specimen sequenced in a study of T cell responses to AZD1222 COVID-19 vaccine. Profiling relied on immunoSEQ multiplex PCR, and the TCRdb table lists in-frame clones only, not all of them. The sample contains 110,000 or so clones, more than 85% of which appear only once. Specimen: peripheral blood, collected 28 days after the second AZD1222 dose. The receptors shown here come from an adult who received the AZD1222 COVID-19 vaccine.

V gene TRBV6-1 combines with J gene TRBJ2-1; no reliable D call. The ends were cut back, 0 bases at V and 5 bases at J, with 5 bases in the middle. The germline CDR1 and CDR2 sequences are MNHNS and SASEGT. The CDR3 sequence is 13 residues long. The CDR3 is CASSEASHNEQFF. Here the CDR3 DNA reads TGTGCCAGCAGTGAAGCTAGCCACAATGAGCAGTTCTTC.

The chain links TRBV9 to TRBJ2-7, with TRBD2 matching over 7 bases. CDR3 size: 14 residues. V lost 3 bases and J lost 5; bases outside the gene matches: 8. The V gene's germline CDR1 is SGDLS and CDR2 YYNGEE. The CDR3 DNA sequence: TGTGCCAGCAGCGGGGCCAGCGGGGACCACGAGCAGTACTTC. Translating gives CASSGASGDHEQYF. Drawing the rest from reference TRBV9 and TRBJ2-7, the complete variable domain is DSGVTQTPKHLITATGQRVTLRCSPRSGDLSVYWYQQSLDQGLQFLIQYYNGEERAKGNILERFSAQQFPDLHSELNLSSLELGDSALYFCASSGASGDHEQYFGPGTRLTVT.

The rearrangement joins TRBV19 to TRBJ1-5; no firm D call. This CDR3 contains 14 residues. The V end was cut by 3 bases, the J end by 8 bases, with 14 bases between. Germline-derived CDR1 and CDR2 are LNHDA and SQIVND (reference sequence). Written as DNA, the CDR3 is TGTGCCAGTAGTATTGGAGGTTTCGGAGAGCCCCAGCATTTT. This encodes CASSIGGFGEPQHF.

This rearrangement joins TRBV2 to TRBJ1-5; possibly TRBD1 for D (5 bases). Per germline, CDR1 SNHLY and CDR2 FYNNEI. The CDR3 has 14 residues. V was pared by 6 bases and J by 7 bases, with 16 bases between. The CDR3 region is CASRTGTPGQPQHF. The CDR3 nucleotides read TGTGCCAGCAGAACCGGGACCCCTGGGCAGCCCCAGCATTTT.

The chain recombines TRBV29-1 with TRBJ1-2; D is unresolved. Trimming stripped 4 bases from V and 2 bases from J, with 5 bases between. The germline gives CDR1 SQVTM, CDR2 ANQGSEA. The CDR3 loop spans 11 amino acids. CDR3 loop: CSVAGNYGYTF. CDR3 nucleotides: TGCAGCGTTGCTGGGAACTATGGCTACACCTTC.

The rearrangement joins TRBV6-5 to TRBJ1-3, with TRBD1 as a possible D gene (5 bases). Germline V gives CDR1 MNHEY, CDR2 SVGAGI. V lost 3 bases and J 1 base, leaving 10 bases between the germline ends. This CDR3 region has 15 residues. The CDR3 loop reads CASSYQGGSGNTIYF. Written as DNA, the CDR3 is TGTGCCAGCAGTTATCAGGGTGGTTCTGGAAACACCATATATTTT.

V is TRBV7-3 and J is TRBJ1-1; 9 bases agree with TRBD1. The V segment lost 3 bases and the J segment 4 bases; nucleotides outside the gene matches: 9. This CDR3 region has 16 residues. Per germline, CDR1 SGHTA and CDR2 FQGTGA. The CDR3 nucleotides are TGTGCCAGCAGCTTGTCCGGGACAGGGTCTGTCACTGAAGCTTTCTTT. Its protein product is CASSLSGTGSVTEAFF. Supplemented by reference TRBV7-3 and TRBJ1-1, the full variable domain reads GAGVSQTPSNKVTEKGKYVELRCDPISGHTALYWYRQSLGQGPEFLIYFQGTGAADDSGLPNDRFFAVRPEGSVSTLKIQRTERGDSAVYLCASSLSGTGSVTEAFFGQGTRLTVV.

The chain uses TRBV19 and TRBJ2-3; 7 positions agree with TRBD1. With 4 bases clipped from V and 1 base from J, the junction kept 8 bases outside the gene matches. Germline V lookup: CDR1 LNHDA, CDR2 SQIVND (reference sequence). The CDR3 is 16 residues long. CDR3 nucleotides: TGTGCCAGTAGTAGAGACAGGGCCGTTGGCACAGATACGCAGTATTTT. It codes for CASSRDRAVGTDTQYF.

This clone has only one observation. This chain connects TRBV15 to TRBJ2-5; a weak D match, TRBD1 (7 bases). Per the germline V gene, CDR1 is LNHNV and CDR2 is YYDKDF (reference sequence). The CDR3 is 15 residues long. V lost 0 bases to trimming and J lost 4 bases, with 12 bases between them. The CDR3 bases are TGTGCCACCAGCAGAGACCCAGGGGGGAGAGAGACCCAGTACTTC. This translates into CATSRDPGGRETQYF.

This chain links TRBV19 with TRBJ1-6, with D maybe TRBD1 (6 bases). CDR1 and CDR2 from the germline V gene are LNHDA and SQIVND (reference sequence). The ends were cut back, 5 bases at V and 5 bases at J, with 19 bases in the middle. This CDR3 contains 17 residues. The CDR3 spells CASSPNPRGQHNSPLHF. The CDR3 coding sequence is TGTGCCAGTAGTCCGAACCCCCGGGGGCAACATAATTCACCCCTCCACTTT.

This clone appeared a few times. The genes are TRBV11-3 and TRBJ1-1; D unresolved. V was clipped by 6 bases and J by 1 base, with 12 bases between them. Germline V gene lookup returns CDR1 SGHNT and CDR2 YENEEA. The CDR3 has 14 amino acids. This chain's CDR3 is CASRVVRKNTEAFF. As DNA, the CDR3 is TGTGCCAGCAGAGTGGTACGGAAGAACACTGAAGCTTTCTTT.

The V gene is TRBV6-5, the J gene TRBJ1-5; D is unresolved. The CDR3 covers 15 residues. The germline V gene encodes CDR1 MNHEY and CDR2 SVGAGI. The V gene lost 2 bases and the J gene lost 1 base, with 9 bases spanning the gap. The CDR3 region has the DNA TGTGCCAGCAGTTACGGTGGCCTGAGCAATCAGCCCCAGCATTTT. Translated: CASSYGGLSNQPQHF.

The J gene is TRBJ2-7, the V gene TRBV10-2, with unresolved D. The CDR3 runs 15 residues. V gave up 0 bases and J gave up 0 bases, with 9 bases separating them. Germline CDR1 WSHSY, CDR2 SAAADI. This chain's CDR3 is CASSESTASSYEQYF. The CDR3 DNA reads TGCGCCAGCAGTGAGTCCACCGCTAGCTCCTACGAGCAGTACTTC.

This chain connects TRBV6-5 to TRBJ1-5; D unresolved. The V and J ends lost 0 bases and 4 bases respectively, with 10 bases between them. CDR3 size: 15 residues. The V gene's germline CDR1 is MNHEY and CDR2 SVGAGI. CDR3 in DNA: TGTGCCAGCAGTTACTCGAGGTACGGGAATCAGCCCCAGCATTTT. Protein: CASSYSRYGNQPQHF.

The V and J genes are TRBV6-5 and TRBJ2-2, with 8 bases aligning to TRBD1. With V trimmed by 6 bases and J by 4 bases, 4 bases remained unmatched. The CDR3 contains 14 residues. Looked up from germline, CDR1 is MNHEY and CDR2 is SVGAGI. CDR3 sequence (DNA): TGTGCCAGCAGCTCGGACAGGGCCACCGGGGAGCTGTTTTTT. Translation gives CASSSDRATGELFF.

The J gene is TRBJ1-2, the V gene TRBV19, with 8 bases fitting TRBD1. This CDR3 comprises 14 residues. The junction had 6 bases not matched to a gene; V was cut back by 6 bases and J by 3 bases. CDR1 and CDR2 from the germline V gene are LNHDA and SQIVND (reference sequence). CDR3 nucleotides: TGTGCCAGTAGCCCAAACAGGGGGGACTATGGCTACACCTTC. This codes for CASSPNRGDYGYTF.